This T cell receptor beta chain was sequenced during a study of PD-1 blockade in classical Hodgkin lymphoma. Study results and limitations: Healthy donors reportedly exceeded newly diagnosed patients in baseline TCR diversity. The authors excluded patients who started nivolumab under 1 year after ASCT. Complete responders matched newly diagnosed patients in baseline diversity. Whereas CD4+ TCR diversity had risen significantly by C4D1, CD8+ TCR diversity had not.

CDR3 length: 14 amino acids. The germline gives CDR1 LNHDA, CDR2 SQIVND (reference sequence). Trimming removed 8 bases from V and 7 bases from J, with 20 bases in between. Each and every patient relapsed after autologous stem cell transplantation, and patients got differing brentuximab vedotin exposure. On this clone: The antigen remains undetermined.

Sequencing used immunoSEQ multiplex PCR; TCRdb keeps in-frame clones, though not all of them. The sample consists of more than 13,000 clones, 60% to 80% of them appearing once. The sample was peripheral blood mononuclear cells (PBMCs), taken before the second cycle of nivolumab. The chain carries TRBV19 and TRBJ1-2, with D perhaps matching TRBD1 (5 bases). The receptor comes from a human donor with classical Hodgkin lymphoma. CDR3 bases: TGTGCCAGTCATCGCCGGGGGAGGTCAGGTGGCTACACCTTC. It yields the protein CASHRRGRSGGYTF.